These 23 T cell receptor beta chains were all obtained from the same sample, sequenced in a study of CD8 T cells in Susac syndrome (dated by TCRdb to the late 2010s). Library method: the immunoSEQ multiplex PCR assay. RNA was extracted with the RNeasy kit and roughly 0.5 to 1 ug was reverse transcribed using random hexamers. TCRdb ran its own pipeline on the public reads, namely fastp trimming at Q25 and MiXCR clone calling, and kept in-frame beta chains. Records with the same CDR3 protein are collapsed into one entry carrying the most frequent genes and DNA. Present in this sample are 200,000 or so distinct CDR3 sequences, 90% to 95% of which were seen just once. 0.093% of the sample is held by the ten biggest clonotypes. What was sequenced was CD4+ T cells from PBMCs. These receptors were taken from a human donor with multiple sclerosis.

The sample holds one count of this clonotype. The rearrangement uses TRBV2 and TRBJ2-1; 13 bases map to TRBD2. The germline gives CDR1 SNHLY, CDR2 FYNNEI. This CDR3 has 14 residues. Trimming took 7 bases from V and 9 from J; bases not matched to a gene: 6. The CDR3: CASTGTSGAGEQFF. As DNA, the CDR3 is TGTGCCAGCACTGGGACTAGCGGGGCTGGTGAGCAGTTCTTC.

Only one count was recorded for this clonotype. The chain combines TRBV20-1 with TRBJ1-1; possibly TRBD1 for D (5 bases). This CDR3 region has 11 residues. Germline V lookup: CDR1 DFQATT, CDR2 SNEGSKA (reference sequence). The ends were cut back, 5 bases at V and 5 bases at J, with 9 bases in the middle. For the CDR3, the DNA is TGCAGTGCTTCGGGGGGAACTGAAGCTTTCTTT. This codes for CSASGGTEAFF.

The chain employs TRBV20-1 and TRBJ1-2; weak D call: TRBD1 (5 bases). V lost 1 base and J lost 1, with 7 bases in between. This CDR3 comprises 13 residues. In germline, CDR1 is DFQATT, CDR2 SNEGSKA (reference sequence). The CDR3 nucleotides read TGCAGTGCTAGAGTGACAGATAACTATGGCTACACCTTC. It specifies CSARVTDNYGYTF.

This sequence joins TRBV3-1 and TRBJ1-1, with 7 bases lining up with TRBD1. The CDR3 has 15 amino acids. V shed 4 bases and J 6 bases; nucleotides not matched to a gene: 11. Germline-derived CDR1 and CDR2 are LGHDT and YNNKEL (reference sequence). This CDR3 is CASSPPRGLLAEAFF. As DNA, the CDR3 is TGTGCCAGCAGCCCCCCTAGGGGGCTCCTCGCTGAAGCTTTCTTT.

The chain joins TRBV29-1 to TRBJ1-3; 10 nucleotides line up with TRBD1. V lost 7 bases and J lost 2; bases outside the gene matches: 5. The CDR3 length is 14 residues. The germline V gene has CDR1 SQVTM and CDR2 ANQGSEA. CDR3 loop: CSAETGGTGNTIYF. The CDR3 DNA is TGCAGCGCTGAGACAGGGGGCACTGGAAACACCATATATTTT.

The sample holds one count of this clonotype. The rearrangement joins TRBV5-1 to TRBJ2-7; the D gene is possibly TRBD2 (5 bases). The V gene lost 6 bases and the J gene lost 6 bases, with 10 bases spanning the gap. The germline V gene encodes CDR1 SGHRS and CDR2 YFSETQ. The CDR3 runs to 11 residues. CDR3 nucleotides: TGCGCCAGCAAGCGAGGAGGCGAGCAGTACTTC. It encodes CASKRGGEQYF.

This clonotype appeared a single time. J is TRBJ2-3 and V is TRBV20-1; D is tentatively TRBD1 or TRBD2 (5 bases each). This CDR3 has 14 amino acids. Deletions cut 5 bases from V and 3 bases from J, with 15 bases between. The germline CDR1 and CDR2 sequences are DFQATT and SNEGSKA (reference sequence). The CDR3 DNA reads as TGCAGTGCTGGGGGTCTAGCTTCGACAGATACGCAGTATTTT. Translation gives CSAGGLASTDTQYF.

CDR3 in DNA: TGTGCCAGCAGGCTTCCCCTAGGGGTGGGCGGCTCTGGGGCCAACGTCCTGACTTTC. It encodes CASRLPLGVGGSGANVLTF. The V gene is TRBV12-3 or TRBV12-4, the J gene TRBJ2-6, with a weak D call TRBD1 (5 bases). Trimming removed 6 bases at V and 0 bases at J, with 21 bases between. This CDR3 has 19 residues.

This clonotype occurred once. This chain uses TRBV15 with TRBJ2-5, with TRBD2 identical over 11 bases. The length of the CDR3 is 16 residues. Trimming cost V 1 base and J 1 base; bases outside gene matches: 2. Per the germline V gene, CDR1 is LNHNV and CDR2 is YYDKDF (reference sequence). The CDR3 DNA is TGTGCCACCAGCAGAGGAGGGACTAGCGGCCAAGAGACCCAGTACTTC. As protein: CATSRGGTSGQETQYF.

The chain has TRBV3-1 and TRBJ2-2; D remains ambiguous. CDR1 is LGHDT and CDR2 is YNNKEL in the germline V gene (reference sequence). Trimming took off 8 bases at V and 6 bases at J, with 4 bases between the two ends. This CDR3 comprises 10 residues. CDR3 sequence: CASGAGELFF. CDR3 DNA sequence: TGTGCCAGCGGGGCCGGGGAGCTGTTTTTT.

The chain combines TRBV24-1 with TRBJ2-1; a possible D gene is TRBD1 (7 bases). The germline V gene encodes CDR1 KGHDR and CDR2 SFDVKD. The CDR3 length is 13 residues. V shed 6 bases and J shed 8 bases, with 13 bases lying between them. The CDR3 is CATSKSGGHEQFF. CDR3 coding DNA: TGTGCCACCAGTAAGTCAGGGGGGCATGAGCAGTTCTTC.

The rearrangement uses TRBV6-6 and TRBJ2-7, with 10 bases lining up with TRBD1. This CDR3 spans 13 amino acids. Germline CDR1 and CDR2: MNHNY and SVGAGI (reference sequence). The junction had 5 bases not matched to a gene; V was cut back by 6 bases and J by 6 bases. The CDR3 here is CASRSGTGVEQYF. CDR3 in DNA: TGTGCCAGCAGGTCCGGGACAGGGGTCGAGCAGTACTTC.

This chain uses TRBV15 with TRBJ2-3; 10 bases fit TRBD1. The germline CDR1 and CDR2 sequences are LNHNV and YYDKDF (reference sequence). The CDR3 totals 14 residues. J gave up 3 bases and V 4 bases, and 1 base lay outside the gene matches. In DNA, the CDR3 is TGTGCCACCAGCACGGGACAGGGGACAGATACGCAGTATTTT. Its protein is CATSTGQGTDTQYF.

This clonotype was seen a few times. The CDR3 bases are TGTGCCAGCTCACCACCCTCAGAGACCCAGTACTTC. This encodes CASSPPSETQYF. The chain couples TRBV18 to TRBJ2-5; D is unresolved. Germline V gives CDR1 KGHSH, CDR2 LQKENI. V was shortened by 0 bases and J by 4 bases, with 3 bases between the two germline ends. The CDR3 length is 12 residues.

The chain has TRBV12-3 or TRBV12-4 and TRBJ1-1, with 8 bases matching TRBD1. The CDR3 is 15 amino acids. After removal of 4 bases from V and 0 bases from J, the junction contained 4 bases not matched to a gene. The CDR3 reads CASSSSTGVNTEAFF. CDR3 nucleotides: TGTGCCAGCAGTTCCTCGACAGGGGTGAACACTGAAGCTTTCTTT.

This chain joins TRBV30 and TRBJ1-5, with D perhaps TRBD1 (5 bases). Per germline, CDR1 GTSNPN and CDR2 SVGIG (reference sequence). The CDR3 is 13 amino acids. V shed 2 bases and J shed 4 bases, with 9 bases lying between them. CDR3 sequence reads: CAWSLTENQPQHF. The CDR3 bases are TGTGCCTGGAGTTTGACAGAAAATCAGCCCCAGCATTTT.

The genes are TRBV24-1 and TRBJ2-3; D is unclear. The germline CDR1 and CDR2 sequences are KGHDR and SFDVKD. V shed 9 bases and J shed 7 bases, with 16 bases lying between them. This CDR3 region has 13 residues. The CDR3 DNA reads as TGTGCCACCCAGCCAGTTGGGCACTATACGCAGTATTTT. This gives the protein CATQPVGHYTQYF.

This chain uses TRBV24-1 with TRBJ2-7, with D unresolved. V lost 5 bases and J 2 bases, leaving 12 bases between the germline ends. Germline-derived CDR1 and CDR2 are KGHDR and SFDVKD. The CDR3 has 14 amino acids. CDR3 coding DNA: TGTGCCACCAGTGCCCCACCAGCTACCTACGAGCAGTACTTC. Residues: CATSAPPATYEQYF.

This rearrangement joins TRBV20-1 to TRBJ2-7; 8 bases map to TRBD1. From germline, CDR1 is DFQATT and CDR2 SNEGSKA (reference sequence). This CDR3 has 11 residues. J was trimmed by 9 bases and V by 6 bases; bases with no gene match: 7. The CDR3 DNA sequence: TGCAGTGCCATGGACAGGGTCGGGCAGTACTTC. Translated: CSAMDRVGQYF.

V and J are TRBV7-2 and TRBJ2-1, with D unresolved. V was shortened by 5 bases and J by 9 bases, with 23 bases between the two germline ends. The germline CDR1 and CDR2 sequences are SGHTA and FQGNSA. The CDR3 loop spans 16 amino acids. CDR3 DNA sequence: TGTGCCAGCAGCCTTTACATAGTTAGTGGTGAAGGTGAGCAGTTCTTC. This codes for CASSLYIVSGEGEQFF.

This chain connects TRBV13 to TRBJ1-2; perhaps TRBD1 as D (5 bases). Germline V gene sequence: CDR1 PRHDT, CDR2 FYEKMQ (reference sequence). The CDR3 runs 16 residues. The V gene lost 6 bases and the J gene lost 0 bases, with 17 bases spanning the gap. CDR3 amino acids: CASSYTQGGANYGYTF. The CDR3 nucleotides are TGTGCCAGCAGTTATACCCAGGGCGGAGCTAACTATGGCTACACCTTC. The whole variable domain, filled in from reference TRBV13 and TRBJ1-2, reads AAGVIQSPRHLIKEKRETATLKCYPIPRHDTVYWYQQGPGQDPQFLISFYEKMQSDKGSIPDRFSAQQFSDYHSELNMSSLELGDSALYFCASSYTQGGANYGYTFGSGTRLTVV.

CDR3: CSVGTLTDTQYF. The DNA of the CDR3 is TGCAGCGTTGGCACTCTCACAGATACGCAGTATTTT. The gene calls are TRBV29-1 and TRBJ2-3; D unresolved. Trimming removed 4 bases at V and 2 bases at J, with 7 bases between. The V gene's germline CDR1 is SQVTM and CDR2 ANQGSEA. This CDR3 contains 12 residues.

This clonotype was seen only once. The V call is TRBV2, the J call TRBJ1-2; no definite D call. V lost 5 bases, J lost 4 bases, and 14 bases lay in between. The length of the CDR3 is 14 residues. The V gene's germline CDR1 is SNHLY and CDR2 FYNNEI. CDR3 sequence: CASSRPREGYGYTF. CDR3 nucleotides: TGTGCCAGCAGTCGTCCCCGTGAGGGCTATGGCTACACCTTC.